The entry that follows covers one T cell receptor (beta chain) sequence. This record belongs to a study of shared T cell receptors in the human thymus. Some clones are missing from TCRdb's copy, which holds only in-frame ones; the method was immunoSEQ multiplex PCR. The profile covers hundreds of thousands of clones, with around 87% appearing a single time and over 0.008% taken by the ten largest. The ends were cut back, 3 bases at V and 0 bases at J, with 16 bases in the middle. Looked up from germline, CDR1 is MNHNS and CDR2 is SASEGT. The CDR3 extends over 17 amino acids. The same sample was also used in a study of human thymus T cells. That work states: From resections taken during corrective heart surgery, the thymus tissue was obtained. There appeared to be biased usage of V and J genes in thymic and blood repertoires.

The sample comprised thymocytes. The source is a boy in the first two years of life with a congenital heart defect. The chain couples TRBV6-1 to TRBJ2-3; the D is unclear. CDR3 bases: TGTGCCAGCAGTGAGGTCGCTAGTCGAGCTAGCACAGATACGCAGTATTTT. Amino acid sequence: CASSEVASRASTDTQYF.